This T cell receptor beta chain came from a study of blood T cell repertoires in COVID-19. In the study overall: In each case, the material was cDNA or gDNA derived from T cells, B-cell-depleted T cells, or PBMCs.

This clone showed up just a few times. V was clipped by 3 bases and J by 4 bases; unmatched bases: 10. This CDR3 has 16 amino acids. CDR1 is MGHRA, CDR2 YSYEKL, per germline. TCRdb's table, derived via immunoSEQ multiplex PCR, lists solely in-frame clones and lacks some. The sample holds approximately 170,000 clones, approximately 87% seen once. The rearrangement joins TRBV4-1 to TRBJ1-1, with TRBD1 matching over 8 bases. Sequencing input: peripheral blood. This clonotype originated in a woman between 65 and 79 years old with acute or convalescent COVID-19. The CDR3, as DNA: TGCGCCAGCAGCCATCCCGATCAGGGGGCGCGCACTGAAGCTTTCTTT. Its translation: CASSHPDQGARTEAFF.